The next 4 T cell receptor beta chains were all read from a single sample in a study of beta chain features in type 1 diabetes. No antigen has been identified for these receptors. Study-wide results and caveats: Patients with Type 1 diabetes showed moderately but significantly shorter TCRB CDR3s in all four CD4+ subsets.

All of the isolated RNA was reverse transcribed, so expressed TCRB transcripts were sequenced. The protocol was immunoSEQ multiplex PCR, while the TCRdb copy is restricted to in-frame clones and leaves out a portion. The sample contains 95,000 to 150,000 clones, 17% of which appear only once. Material for sequencing was central memory CD4+ T cells from blood. The source of these receptors is a young man with type 1 diabetes.

This clone was detected a few times. This chain joins TRBV14 and TRBJ2-3; D may correspond to TRBD1 or TRBD2 (6 bases each). Trimming shortened V by 4 bases and J by 5 bases, and 13 bases separated the two germline ends. This CDR3 comprises 14 residues. In germline, CDR1 is SGHDN, CDR2 FVKESK. CDR3 DNA: TGTGCCAGCAGCCTCCGAGGGGGGCAAGATACGCAGTATTTT. Translating it yields CASSLRGGQDTQYF.

V and J are TRBV5-4 and TRBJ2-2, with unresolved D. Between the trimmed V and J ends, which lost 0 bases and 3 bases, there was a span of 9 bases. The CDR3 is 15 residues long. Germline V gene data show CDR1 as SGHNT and CDR2 as YYREEE (reference sequence). This CDR3 reads CASSLGASHTGELFF. CDR3 DNA sequence: TGTGCCAGCAGCTTGGGAGCCTCACACACCGGGGAGCTGTTTTTT.

This clone was observed a handful of times. The genes are TRBV29-1 and TRBJ1-3, with unresolved D. The CDR3 spans 10 residues. The V end lost 4 bases, the J end lost 9 bases, and 7 bases lay between the germline ends. Germline V CDR1 and CDR2: SQVTM, ANQGSEA. CDR3 in amino acids: CSVGDSTIYF. For the CDR3, the DNA is TGCAGCGTTGGGGATAGCACCATATATTTT.

This clone was observed a handful of times. The chain links TRBV28 to TRBJ2-1; TRBD2 aligns across 8 bases. Trimming cost V 8 bases and J 0 bases; bases outside gene matches: 3. The germline V gene encodes CDR1 MDHEN and CDR2 SYDVKM. CDR3 length: 14 residues. CDR3 DNA sequence: TGTGCCAGCGTAAGCGGGAGCTCCTACAATGAGCAGTTCTTC. Its protein is CASVSGSSYNEQFF.